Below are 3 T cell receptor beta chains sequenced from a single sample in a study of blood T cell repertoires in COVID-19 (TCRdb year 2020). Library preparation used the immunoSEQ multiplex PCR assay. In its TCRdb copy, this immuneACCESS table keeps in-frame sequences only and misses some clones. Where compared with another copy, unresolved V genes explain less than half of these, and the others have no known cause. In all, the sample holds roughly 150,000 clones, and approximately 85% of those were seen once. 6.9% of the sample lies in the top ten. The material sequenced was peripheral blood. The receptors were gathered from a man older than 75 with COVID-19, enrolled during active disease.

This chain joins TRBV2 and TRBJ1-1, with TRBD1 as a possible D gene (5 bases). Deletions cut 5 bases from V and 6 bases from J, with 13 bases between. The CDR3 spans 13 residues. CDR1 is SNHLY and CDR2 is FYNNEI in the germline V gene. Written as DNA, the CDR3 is TGTGCCAGCAGTACGGACGGAGGGGCTGAAGCTTTCTTT. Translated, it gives CASSTDGGAEAFF. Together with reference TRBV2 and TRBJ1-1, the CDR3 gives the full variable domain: EPEVTQTPSHQVTQMGQEVILRCVPISNHLYFYWYRQILGQKVEFLVSFYNNEISEKSEIFDDQFSVERPDGSNFTLKIRSTKLEDSAMYFCASSTDGGAEAFFGQGTRLTVV.

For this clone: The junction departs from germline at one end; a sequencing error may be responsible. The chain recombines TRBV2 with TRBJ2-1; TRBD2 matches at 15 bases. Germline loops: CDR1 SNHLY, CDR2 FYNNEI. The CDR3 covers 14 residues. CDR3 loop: CASRGTSGGYQWVF. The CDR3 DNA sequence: TGTGCCAGCAGGGGGACTAGCGGGGGGTATCAATGGGTCTTC.

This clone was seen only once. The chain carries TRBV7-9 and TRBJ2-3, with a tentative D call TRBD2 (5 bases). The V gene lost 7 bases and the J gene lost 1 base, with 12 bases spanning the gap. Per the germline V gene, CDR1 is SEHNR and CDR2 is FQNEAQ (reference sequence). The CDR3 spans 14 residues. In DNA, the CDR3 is TGTGCCAGCAAAAACGCAGCGGGCACAGATACGCAGTATTTT. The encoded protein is CASKNAAGTDTQYF.